The sequence of this TCR beta chain was determined in a study of cytomegalovirus exposure and HLA in healthy donors. Study-level results: Within an earlier analysis, most TCR beta V segments proved productive either about 87% or about 30% of the time. More clonal expansion characterized HLA-associated TCR beta chains than equally common others in a later analysis.

The CDR3 extends over 18 amino acids. Germline assignment: CDR1 SGDLS and CDR2 YYNGEE. There were likely unrecorded immune exposures, though donors were nominally healthy when sampled. In regard to this clone: No antigen is known for it.

The PCR employed 60 Vbeta primers together with 13 Jbeta primers. Original handling: About 12 million of about 88 million unique TCR beta chains were shared, per a later count. Repertoires were generated with immunoSEQ multiplex PCR, while TCRdb's copy carries only in-frame clones and drops some. The D gene and trimming were derived from the DNA, and the V and J assignments and clone size from that table. The sample includes about 200,000 clones, around 79% of them seen just once. The sample taken for sequencing was PBMCs. The sequence derives from a male donor in good health and CMV-seropositive. The chain links TRBV9 to TRBJ2-5, with 10 bases that match TRBD1. The end of the DNA aligns better with TRBJ2-7, so the J call may be wrong. DNA for the CDR3: TGTGCCAGCAGCGTAGGTTTATGGGGGACAGGGGACTCCTACGAGCAGTACTTC. Translation: CASSVGLWGTGDSYEQYF.